Sequencing of this T cell receptor (beta chain) was carried out in a study of T-cell reconstitution after alpha-beta-depleted transplantation in children. Unique molecular identifiers were used to barcode this TCRbeta library. TCRdb called the PCR reads again in MiXCR, with one record for every CDR3 protein. The table lists around 360,000 distinct CDR3 sequences, approximately 10% of them singletons. The V segment lost 2 bases and the J segment 0 bases; nucleotides outside the gene matches: 9. The V gene's germline CDR1 is SGHAT and CDR2 FQDESV (reference sequence). The CDR3 is 18 amino acids. This clonotype was obtained from a human donor who donated a stem cell graft to a child with acute lymphoblastic leukemia. V and J are TRBV11-1 and TRBJ1-5; TRBD1 aligns across 8 bases. Sequencing was performed on PBMCs from the stem cell graft donor, taken from the stem cell graft. The CDR3 bases are TGTGCCAGCAGCTTATCTCGTCAGGGGGCGGCTAGCAATCAGCCCCAGCATTTT. Amino acids: CASSLSRQGAASNQPQHF.